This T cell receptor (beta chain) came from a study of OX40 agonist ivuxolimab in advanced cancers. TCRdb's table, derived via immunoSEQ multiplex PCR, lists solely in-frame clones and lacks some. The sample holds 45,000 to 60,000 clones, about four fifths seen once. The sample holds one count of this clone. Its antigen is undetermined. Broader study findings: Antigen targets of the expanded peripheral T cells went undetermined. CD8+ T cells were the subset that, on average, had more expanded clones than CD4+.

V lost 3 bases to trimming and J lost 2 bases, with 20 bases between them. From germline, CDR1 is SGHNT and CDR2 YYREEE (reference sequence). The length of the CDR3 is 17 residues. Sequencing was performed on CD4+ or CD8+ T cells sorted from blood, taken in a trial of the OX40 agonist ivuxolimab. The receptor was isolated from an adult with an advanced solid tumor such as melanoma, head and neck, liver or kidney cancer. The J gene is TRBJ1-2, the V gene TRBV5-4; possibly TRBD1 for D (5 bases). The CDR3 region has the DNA TGTGCCAGCAGCTCTAAAAGACAGATGAGTTCCAACTATGGCTACACCTTC. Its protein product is CASSSKRQMSSNYGYTF.